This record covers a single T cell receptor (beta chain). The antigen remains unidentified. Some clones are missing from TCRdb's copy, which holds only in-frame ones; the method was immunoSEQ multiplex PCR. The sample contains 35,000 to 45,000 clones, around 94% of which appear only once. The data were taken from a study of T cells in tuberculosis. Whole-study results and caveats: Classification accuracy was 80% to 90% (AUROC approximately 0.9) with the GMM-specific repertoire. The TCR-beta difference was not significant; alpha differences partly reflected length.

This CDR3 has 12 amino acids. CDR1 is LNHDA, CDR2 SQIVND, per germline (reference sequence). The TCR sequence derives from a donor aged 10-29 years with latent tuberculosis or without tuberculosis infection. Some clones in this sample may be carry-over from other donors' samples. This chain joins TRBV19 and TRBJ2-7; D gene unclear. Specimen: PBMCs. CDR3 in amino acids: CVPRQSSYEQYF. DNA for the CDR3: TGTGTCCCTAGGCAGTCTTCCTACGAGCAGTACTTC.